Shown below are 3 T cell receptor beta chains from a single sample sequenced in a study of shared clonotypes between healthy human individuals. Sequencing was performed with immunoSEQ multiplex PCR; in TCRdb, only in-frame clones are kept and a portion is missing. The profile covers about 1.5 million clones, with roughly 98% appearing a single time and approximately 0.45% taken by the ten largest. The sample consisted of naive CD4+ T cells sorted from blood. The subset: CD45RA+ positively selected. These receptors all stem from a man younger than 40 in good health.

V is TRBV10-2 and J is TRBJ2-7, with D unclear. Between the trimmed V and J ends, which lost 2 bases and 11 bases, there was a span of 19 bases. The CDR3 totals 14 residues. The V gene's germline CDR1 is WSHSY and CDR2 SAAADI. The CDR3 loop reads CASSETRWLEKEYF. CDR3 nucleotides: TGCGCCAGCAGTGAGACCCGTTGGCTAGAGAAGGAGTACTTC.

This chain connects TRBV5-1 to TRBJ2-3; 8 nucleotides line up with TRBD2. In germline, CDR1 is SGHRS, CDR2 YFSETQ. The length of the CDR3 is 15 residues. The V segment lost 2 bases and the J segment 0 bases; nucleotides outside the gene matches: 2. CDR3 DNA sequence: TGCGCCAGCAGCTTACTAGCGGCTAGCACAGATACGCAGTATTTT. It yields the protein CASSLLAASTDTQYF.

To note about this clone: Additional DNA sequences in this sample encode the identical CDR3. The gene calls are TRBV5-4 and TRBJ2-7; D may match TRBD1 or TRBD2 (5 bases each). Germline assignment: CDR1 SGHNT and CDR2 YYREEE (reference sequence). Trimming took off 7 bases at V and 6 bases at J, with 14 bases between the two ends. The CDR3 sequence is 12 residues long. As DNA, the CDR3 is TGTGCCAGCTCCTCCCCGGGGCTCGAGCAGTACTTC. Its translation: CASSSPGLEQYF.